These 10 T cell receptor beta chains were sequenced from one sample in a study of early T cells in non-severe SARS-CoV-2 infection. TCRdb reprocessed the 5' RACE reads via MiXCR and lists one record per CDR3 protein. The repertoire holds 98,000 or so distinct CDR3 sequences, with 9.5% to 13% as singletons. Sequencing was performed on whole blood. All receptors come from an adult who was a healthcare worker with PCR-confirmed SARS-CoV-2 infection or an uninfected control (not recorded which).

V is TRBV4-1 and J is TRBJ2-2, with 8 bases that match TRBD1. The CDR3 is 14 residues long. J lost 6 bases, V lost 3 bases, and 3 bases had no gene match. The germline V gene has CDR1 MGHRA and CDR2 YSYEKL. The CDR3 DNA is TGCGCCAGCAGCCAGGACAGGGTAGCCGGGGAGCTGTTTTTT. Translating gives CASSQDRVAGELFF.

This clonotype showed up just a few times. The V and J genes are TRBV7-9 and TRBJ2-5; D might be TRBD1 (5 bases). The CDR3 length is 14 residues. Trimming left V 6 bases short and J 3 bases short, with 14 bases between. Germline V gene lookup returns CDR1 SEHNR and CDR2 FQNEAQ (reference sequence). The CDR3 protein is CASRMDDRKETQYF. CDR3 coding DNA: TGTGCCAGCAGAATGGACGACAGAAAAGAGACCCAGTACTTC.

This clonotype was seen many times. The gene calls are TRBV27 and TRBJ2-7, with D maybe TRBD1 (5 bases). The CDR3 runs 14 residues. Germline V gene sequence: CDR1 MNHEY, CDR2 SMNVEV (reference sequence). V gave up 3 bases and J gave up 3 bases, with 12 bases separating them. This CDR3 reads CASSLGQRGYEQYF. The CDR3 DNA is TGTGCCAGCAGTTTGGGGCAGCGTGGCTACGAGCAGTACTTC.

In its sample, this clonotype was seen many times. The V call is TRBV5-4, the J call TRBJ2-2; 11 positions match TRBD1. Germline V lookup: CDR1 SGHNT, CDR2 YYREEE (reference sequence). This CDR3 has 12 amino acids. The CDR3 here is CATGQGAGELFF. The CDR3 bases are TGTGCAACGGGACAGGGGGCCGGGGAGCTGTTTTTT.

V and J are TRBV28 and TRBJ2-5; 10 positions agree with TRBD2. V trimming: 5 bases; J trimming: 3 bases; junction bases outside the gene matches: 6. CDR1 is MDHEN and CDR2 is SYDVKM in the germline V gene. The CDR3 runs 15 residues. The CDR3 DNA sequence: TGTGCCAGCAGTCTGGGAGGACTAGCGGAAGAGACCCAGTACTTC. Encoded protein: CASSLGGLAEETQYF.

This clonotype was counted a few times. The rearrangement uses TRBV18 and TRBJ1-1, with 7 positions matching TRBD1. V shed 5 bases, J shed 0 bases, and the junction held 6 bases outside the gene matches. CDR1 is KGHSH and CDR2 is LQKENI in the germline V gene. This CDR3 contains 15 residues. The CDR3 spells CASSTTGIMNTEAFF. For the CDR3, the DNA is TGTGCCAGCTCAACGACAGGGATCATGAACACTGAAGCTTTCTTT.

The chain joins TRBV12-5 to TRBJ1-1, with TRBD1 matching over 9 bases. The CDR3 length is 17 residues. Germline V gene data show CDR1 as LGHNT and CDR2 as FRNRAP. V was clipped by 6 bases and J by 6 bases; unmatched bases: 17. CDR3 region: CASGYRTGAAVVAEAFF. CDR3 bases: TGTGCTAGTGGCTACCGGACAGGGGCGGCCGTTGTCGCTGAAGCTTTCTTT. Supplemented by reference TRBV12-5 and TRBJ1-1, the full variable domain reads DARVTQTPRHKVTEMGQEVTMRCQPILGHNTVFWYRQTMMQGLELLAYFRNRAPLDDSGMPKDRFSAEMPDATLATLKIQPSEPRDSAVYFCASGYRTGAAVVAEAFFGQGTRLTVV.

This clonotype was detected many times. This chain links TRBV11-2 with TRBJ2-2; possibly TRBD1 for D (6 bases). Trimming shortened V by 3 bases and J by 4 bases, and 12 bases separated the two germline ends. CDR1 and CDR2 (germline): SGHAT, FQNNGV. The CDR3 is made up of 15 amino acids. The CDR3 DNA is TGTGCCAGCAGCTTCACCGGGACACCCACCGGGGAGCTGTTTTTT. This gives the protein CASSFTGTPTGELFF.

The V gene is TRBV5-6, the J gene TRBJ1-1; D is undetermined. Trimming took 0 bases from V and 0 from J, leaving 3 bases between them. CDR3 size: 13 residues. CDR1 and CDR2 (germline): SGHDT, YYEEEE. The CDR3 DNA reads TGTGCCAGCAGCTTGGCCGTGAACACTGAAGCTTTCTTT. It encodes CASSLAVNTEAFF.

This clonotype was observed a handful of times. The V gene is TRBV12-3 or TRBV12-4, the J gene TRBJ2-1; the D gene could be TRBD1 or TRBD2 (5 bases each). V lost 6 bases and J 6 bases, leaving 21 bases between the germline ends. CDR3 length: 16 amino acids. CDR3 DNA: TGTGCCAGCAGCCCCTCAAGCACCCGGGGCTCCAATGAGCAGTTCTTC. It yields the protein CASSPSSTRGSNEQFF.